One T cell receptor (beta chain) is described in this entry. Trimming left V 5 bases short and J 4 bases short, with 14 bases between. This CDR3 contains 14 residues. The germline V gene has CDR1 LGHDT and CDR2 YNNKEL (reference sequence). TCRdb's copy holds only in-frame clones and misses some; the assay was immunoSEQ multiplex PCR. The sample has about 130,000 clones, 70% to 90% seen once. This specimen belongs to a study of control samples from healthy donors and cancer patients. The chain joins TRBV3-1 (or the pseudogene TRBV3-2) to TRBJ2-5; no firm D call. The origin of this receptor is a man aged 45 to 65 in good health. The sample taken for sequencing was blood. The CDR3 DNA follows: TGTGCCAGCAGCGAATGGGATGTGGGAGAGACCCAGTACTTC. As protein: CASSEWDVGETQYF.